These T cell receptor beta chains were read from a single sample in a study of T cells in Graves' hyperthyroidism and ophthalmopathy. TCRdb ran MiXCR on the multiplex PCR reads and lists one entry per CDR3 protein. Of some 770,000 distinct CDR3 sequences in the sample, 16% were seen once. The material sequenced was blood. Receptors were obtained from a man aged 18 to 35 with Graves' hyperthyroidism. CDR3s leave out the opening cysteine and the closing phenylalanine or tryptophan. Each record gives: clone size, D gene, V gene, J gene, CDR3 protein. The D gene is left open where the match is weak. Size is stated for part of the rows, as once, few or many counts, or as a class when the clone is expanded.

many,NA,TRBV28,TRBJ1-5,ASSLAEAPQPQH
few,NA,TRBV3-1,TRBJ2-2,ASSLPTSNPPGELF
many,NA,TRBV7-2,TRBJ2-4,ASSSRQATVAKNIQY
many,NA,TRBV28,TRBJ2-7,ASISSSYEQY
many,NA,TRBV28,TRBJ1-2,ASSRPTYGYT
few,TRBD2,TRBV18,TRBJ2-3,ASSLGTSGRANTQY
NA,TRBD2,TRBV5-1,TRBJ2-7,ASSLVTGGEQY
few,TRBD1,TRBV28,TRBJ1-2,ASSEQGAVRGYT
few,NA,TRBV4-3,TRBJ2-1,ASSQGGLPRDEQF
many,TRBD2,TRBV18,TRBJ2-1,ASSPPGSAGGPHEQF
many,TRBD1,TRBV11-2,TRBJ2-5,ASSPDRGSHQTQY
many,TRBD1,TRBV28,TRBJ2-2,ASSLWTGGNGELF
many,TRBD1,TRBV12-3/TRBV12-4,TRBJ1-2,ASSPRTGVYGYT
NA,NA,TRBV9,TRBJ2-7,ASSVGDLGLAGEQY
many,NA,TRBV2,TRBJ2-7,ASSGDQYSYEQY
many,NA,TRBV20-1,TRBJ2-7,SANGIGSHYEQY
few,TRBD2,TRBV5-1,TRBJ2-3,ASSYTASGAYTDTQY
many,TRBD1,TRBV6-1,TRBJ2-3,ASRGDRGQDTQY
many,TRBD2,TRBV29-1,TRBJ2-1,SVEEAPRLAGGVEQF
NA,NA,TRBV4-3,TRBJ2-7,ASSPQTDSNEQY
few,NA,TRBV2,TRBJ1-3,ASSEAGADGNTIY
many,NA,TRBV6-2/TRBV6-3,TRBJ2-3,ASSTPRGRIGDTQY
few,NA,TRBV7-6,TRBJ1-1,ASSLGSPLNTEAF
few,TRBD2,TRBV7-6,TRBJ2-1,ASSLATASGMGNEQF
few,NA,TRBV11-3,TRBJ1-1,AGSRQENTEAF
many,TRBD1,TRBV20-1,TRBJ2-7,SALGQGIYEQY
many,TRBD2,TRBV12-5,TRBJ2-1,ASGLVGAGASYNEQF
few,NA,TRBV19,TRBJ2-6,ASSILSPGANVLT
NA,NA,TRBV19,TRBJ2-3,ASRGPSVWADTQY
many,TRBD1,TRBV18,TRBJ1-5,ASSPRQGAKPQH
NA,NA,TRBV27,TRBJ2-4,ASSLSGSQNIQY
many,TRBD2,TRBV7-8,TRBJ2-7,ASSLGVSGSTSYEQY
NA,TRBD1,TRBV11-2,TRBJ2-7,ASSRTRDRAHEQY
many,NA,TRBV12-3/TRBV12-4,TRBJ2-7,ASSRGGLYEQY
NA,TRBD1,TRBV29-1,TRBJ2-7,SAGVTQGAGLYEQY
many,NA,TRBV7-9,TRBJ2-1,ASTLPGGGPYNEQF
NA,TRBD1,TRBV7-9,TRBJ2-3,ASSHRQGDTDTQY
NA,TRBD2,TRBV9,TRBJ2-1,ASTPSGSGNEQF
few,NA,TRBV7-9,TRBJ1-1,ASSTNGGTEAF
NA,NA,TRBV20-1,TRBJ1-4,SARDSAGLEEKLF
NA,NA,TRBV7-9,TRBJ2-5,ASSQISGQETQY
NA,TRBD2,TRBV4-1,TRBJ2-7,ASSPAGGFSYEQY
few,TRBD2,TRBV7-2,TRBJ2-5,ASSSGLAGGPLETQY
NA,TRBD2,TRBV6-1,TRBJ2-7,ASSPERESRNEQY
NA,NA,TRBV20-1,TRBJ2-3,SASPGQRSTDTQY
many,NA,TRBV18,TRBJ2-7,ASSPPGRLSSYEQY
few,NA,TRBV29-1,TRBJ2-3,SVPGEDTDTQY
few,TRBD2,TRBV27,TRBJ2-5,ASSFLAGPQETQY
many,TRBD2,TRBV5-5,TRBJ2-2,ASNRYGGAATGELF
few,TRBD1,TRBV20-1,TRBJ1-4,SASAGQGGEKLF
few,NA,TRBV24-1,TRBJ1-5,ATSGVGGNQPQH
few,NA,TRBV19,TRBJ2-7,ASSLNRGLGGNEQY
NA,NA,TRBV12-5,TRBJ2-3,ASGLAARAQY
NA,TRBD1,TRBV20-1,TRBJ1-4,SARVSGTGRGKLF